This TCR beta chain comes out of a study of CD8 T cells in ankylosing spondylitis. In the case of this clonotype: What it binds is unknown.

Study-level results: Reportedly, significant enrichment of disease-linked clones occurred in matched ankylosing spondylitis synovial fluid.

V lost 7 bases and J lost 4; bases outside the gene matches: 14. This CDR3 has 16 amino acids. TCRdb used MiXCR to reprocess the 5' RACE reads, holding one entry per CDR3 protein. The sample yields approximately 220,000 distinct CDR3 sequences, 25% to 30% seen once. The chain recombines TRBV12-3 or TRBV12-4 with TRBJ1-2; 8 bases agree with TRBD1. The sample was blood, either unsorted or a sorted T cell fraction (not recorded which). The sequence came from a male donor with ankylosing spondylitis or in good health (not recorded which). In nucleotides, the CDR3 is TGTGCCAGCACTTCTACAATCCAGGGGGCAGGCTATGGCTACACCTTC. Translated, it gives CASTSTIQGAGYGYTF.